The rows below give T cell receptor beta chains drawn from one sample of a study of cytomegalovirus exposure and HLA in healthy donors. Generated by immunoSEQ multiplex PCR, the TCRdb table keeps only in-frame clones and is missing some. Of 200,000 or so clones in the sample, about 91% were seen once. Sequencing was performed on PBMCs. These receptors were collected from a woman under 30 in good health and CMV-seronegative. Each CDR3 is given without its conserved first and last residue. Each record gives: V gene, J gene, CDR3 length, CDR3 protein.

TRBV28	TRBJ2-7	13	ASSDDRGTLYEQY
TRBV7-8	TRBJ2-3	13	ASSAPAGGRDTQY
TRBV28	TRBJ2-7	12	ASSLGDRGYEQY
TRBV6-1	TRBJ2-1	11	ASSLTGENEQF
TRBV7-9	TRBJ1-1	11	ASSSAQGSEAF
TRBV18	TRBJ2-5	12	ASSPGQTQETQY
TRBV4-1	TRBJ2-5	15	ASSQDREAGVLETQY
TRBV27	TRBJ2-1	13	ASSNNRVHSNEQF
TRBV7-8	TRBJ2-7	12	ASSLAGGFNEQY
TRBV5-1	TRBJ2-2	12	ASRQNWNTGELF
TRBV9	TRBJ2-5	14	ASSVGASRGQETQY
TRBV28	TRBJ1-1	11	ASTPGVNTEAF
TRBV4-3	TRBJ2-7	16	ASSQDLSGTGGNYEQY
TRBV6-1	TRBJ2-5	12	ASSSDRGWETQY
TRBV5-8	TRBJ2-7	16	ASSLPTSGRFNSYEQY
TRBV7-9	TRBJ2-5	11	ASSPSGRETQY
TRBV14	TRBJ2-1	13	ASSPGRGVYNEQF
TRBV5-5	TRBJ2-7	13	ASSLEGRWPYEQY
TRBV5-1	TRBJ1-1	12	ASSRTGGSSEAF
TRBV27	TRBJ2-5	12	ASRKKRDWETQY
TRBV7-9	TRBJ2-7	12	ASSLVLVPGEQY
TRBV7-9	TRBJ2-1	14	ASSLAWREGGNEQF
TRBV5-3	TRBJ1-3	15	ARSLDETGSTGNTIY
TRBV4-1	TRBJ2-7	12	ASSQGRESYEQY
TRBV11-1	TRBJ2-1	13	ASSLASGRTNEQF
TRBV28	TRBJ2-7	12	ASNTDRTSYEQY
TRBV7-8	TRBJ1-2	14	ASSLVGDSLFYGYT
TRBV4-1	TRBJ1-4	13	ASSPGTTQREKLF
TRBV30	TRBJ1-1	12	AWSVGQGNTEAF
TRBV11-2	TRBJ1-2	13	ASSLGGWGLDGYT
TRBV28	TRBJ1-3	15	ASSLPGGANSGNTIY
TRBV5-1	TRBJ2-2	12	ASSLVQVSGELF
TRBV2	TRBJ2-7	11	ASSGAGIYEQY
TRBV11-1	TRBJ2-4	12	ASSLEGGGDIQY
TRBV6-1	TRBJ2-1	11	ATLDRGGGEQF
TRBV29-1	TRBJ1-3	12	SAMTGTSGNTIY
TRBV4-1	TRBJ2-1	11	ASSETGADEQF
TRBV2	TRBJ1-2	10	ASSPGGHGYT
TRBV5-4	TRBJ1-2	12	ASSLRAGGYGYT
TRBV10-3	TRBJ2-2	13	AIRAGNRDTGELF
TRBV19	TRBJ2-5	13	ASSTDRGIQETQY
TRBV9	TRBJ1-3	15	ASSHSRDSVSGNTIY